The 20 T cell receptor beta chains reported below all come from one sample, sequenced in a study of Ad26.COV2.S vaccination and SARS-CoV-2 variants (dated by TCRdb to the early 2020s). Receptors were amplified or captured by the immunoSEQ multiplex PCR assay. The immuneACCESS repertoire file appears here via TCRdb, limited to in-frame rearrangements. These files lack a portion of the clones; in checked studies, under half of the deficit traces to unresolved V genes, and the cause of the others is not known. The sample table shows 350,000 to 450,000 clones, and roughly 90% are seen once. The top ten hold over 1.5% of the sample. Sample treatment or condition, as interpreted from the label and publication: over 15 received Ad26.COV2.S at low or high dose, single or two shots; roughly five received placebo; per-sample allocation not given. Repertoires of vaccine and placebo recipients were sequenced from samples taken on day 63 after the first injection.

The sample consisted of peripheral blood, taken in a trial of Ad26.COV2.S vaccine versus placebo. The source of these receptors is a person between 18 and 65 years old who received the Ad26.COV2.S COVID-19 vaccine or a placebo.

The V gene is TRBV9, the J gene TRBJ2-3; 10 bases map to TRBD2. Germline trimming cut 0 bases from V and 4 bases from J; bases unmatched to any gene: 2. The germline CDR1 and CDR2 sequences are SGDLS and YYNGEE. This CDR3 spans 15 amino acids. In nucleotides, the CDR3 is TGTGCCAGCAGCGTAGAAGCGGGGGGGCCAGATACGCAGTATTTT. This gives the protein CASSVEAGGPDTQYF.

The J gene is TRBJ2-1, the V gene TRBV6-5, with TRBD1 as a possible D gene (5 bases). Looked up from germline, CDR1 is MNHEY and CDR2 is SVGAGI. Deletions cut 7 bases from V and 8 bases from J, with 15 bases between. The CDR3 consists of 13 residues. CDR3 loop: CASTPQGPDEQFF. The CDR3 DNA is TGTGCCAGCACCCCCCAGGGTCCAGATGAGCAGTTCTTC.

The genes are TRBV6-5 and TRBJ2-3; 9 nucleotides align to TRBD1. Germline CDR1 is MNHEY and CDR2 is SVGAGI. The V segment lost 6 bases and the J segment 2 bases; nucleotides outside the gene matches: 3. This CDR3 comprises 14 residues. The CDR3, as DNA: TGTGCCAGCAGAGGGACAGGGTACACAGATACGCAGTATTTT. It specifies CASRGTGYTDTQYF.

The V and J genes are TRBV18 and TRBJ2-1, with 9 bases lining up with TRBD1. The V and J ends lost 4 bases and 3 bases, in that order; junction bases with no gene match: 4. The CDR3 extends over 15 amino acids. CDR1 and CDR2 (germline): KGHSH, LQKENI. The CDR3 region is CASSRGQGSYNEQFF. The CDR3 bases are TGTGCCAGCTCACGGGGACAGGGAAGCTACAATGAGCAGTTCTTC.

Only one count was recorded for this clone. The chain employs TRBV5-5 and TRBJ1-5; no firm D call. CDR1 SGHKS and CDR2 YYEKEE come from the germline V gene (reference sequence). CDR3 length equals 12 residues. Between the trimmed V and J ends, which lost 6 bases and 4 bases, there was a span of 8 bases. The DNA of the CDR3 is TGTGCCAGCAATACAGAGAATCAGCCCCAGCATTTT. It specifies CASNTENQPQHF. Based on the CDR3 plus reference TRBV5-5 and TRBJ1-5, the full variable domain is DAGVTQSPTHLIKTRGQQVTLRCSPISGHKSVSWYQQVLGQGPQFIFQYYEKEERGRGNFPDRFSARQFPNYSSELNVNALLLGDSALYLCASNTENQPQHFGDGTRLSIL.

The J gene is TRBJ2-1, the V gene TRBV28, with 9 bases aligning to TRBD1. The CDR3 is 15 amino acids. The germline V gene has CDR1 MDHEN and CDR2 SYDVKM. V shed 5 bases and J 5 bases; nucleotides not matched to a gene: 7. This CDR3 is CASSAQGARHNEQFF. CDR3 sequence (DNA): TGTGCCAGCAGTGCACAGGGGGCGCGGCACAATGAGCAGTTCTTC.

The chain carries TRBV6-5 and TRBJ2-7; D is ambiguous. V was shortened by 8 bases and J by 2 bases, with 10 bases between the two germline ends. The germline V gene has CDR1 MNHEY and CDR2 SVGAGI. The CDR3 is 12 residues long. CDR3 nucleotides: TGTGCCAGCTCGAGGACGGCCTACGAGCAGTACTTC. Protein product: CASSRTAYEQYF.

The chain carries TRBV19 and TRBJ1-5, with no clear D. In germline, CDR1 is LNHDA, CDR2 SQIVND (reference sequence). The germline V and J ends were trimmed by 5 bases and 0 bases, with 17 bases remaining between them. The CDR3 loop spans 17 amino acids. CDR3 sequence reads: CASSYNRGGHSNQPQHF. The CDR3 nucleotides are TGTGCCAGTAGTTATAATCGTGGCGGCCATAGCAATCAGCCCCAGCATTTT.

The chain couples TRBV6-1 to TRBJ1-2, with 9 bases aligning to TRBD1. CDR1 is MNHNS, CDR2 SASEGT, per germline. J gave up 7 bases and V 3 bases, and 12 bases lay outside the gene matches. This CDR3 has 16 residues. This CDR3 is CASSDLAGQGIIGYTF. The CDR3 bases are TGTGCCAGCAGTGACCTAGCCGGACAGGGGATTATTGGCTACACCTTC.

This chain links TRBV7-9 with TRBJ1-2; D unresolved. Germline loops: CDR1 SEHNR, CDR2 FQNEAQ (reference sequence). V was shortened by 5 bases and J by 4 bases, with 20 bases between the two germline ends. The CDR3 is made up of 16 amino acids. The CDR3 coding sequence is TGTGCCAGCAGCCCCGGAGTAGGGCAGATCGGCTATGGCTACACCTTC. Protein sequence: CASSPGVGQIGYGYTF.

The CDR3 nucleotides read TGTGCCAGCAGCTATTTGGTGGACACTGAAGCTTTCTTT. It encodes CASSYLVDTEAFF. The chain recombines TRBV7-6 with TRBJ1-1; D unclear. The CDR3 has 13 amino acids. Germline V gene lookup returns CDR1 SGHVS and CDR2 FNYEAQ. Trimming stripped 4 bases from V and 3 bases from J, with 9 bases between.

The V gene is TRBV6-4, the J gene TRBJ1-6, with D tentatively TRBD1 (5 bases). The germline V gene encodes CDR1 MRHNA and CDR2 SNTAGT. V shed 3 bases and J shed 10 bases, with 10 bases lying between them. CDR3 length equals 13 residues. The CDR3 protein is CASSETGTSPLHF. The CDR3 DNA reads TGTGCCAGCAGTGAAACGGGGACCTCACCCCTCCACTTT.

The table lists this clone with a few counts. The chain recombines TRBV3-1 (or the pseudogene TRBV3-2) with TRBJ2-2; D is ambiguous. The germline V gene has CDR1 LGHDT and CDR2 YNNKEL (reference sequence). V was trimmed by 3 bases and J by 1 base, leaving 6 bases between them. CDR3 length: 14 residues. DNA for the CDR3: TGTGCCAGCAGCCAGGCAGGGAACACCGGGGAGCTGTTTTTT. This gives the protein CASSQAGNTGELFF.

The J gene is TRBJ1-1, the V gene TRBV6-5; D might be TRBD1 (5 bases). V was shortened by 6 bases and J by 5 bases, with 13 bases between the two germline ends. The CDR3 is made up of 13 amino acids. Germline loops: CDR1 MNHEY, CDR2 SVGAGI. CDR3 sequence (DNA): TGTGCCAGCAGGAGGACTTGGGGGACTGAAGCTTTCTTT. It translates to CASRRTWGTEAFF.

The chain combines TRBV4-3 with TRBJ1-3; the D gene is possibly TRBD1 (5 bases). Trimming removed 1 base from V and 0 bases from J, with 7 bases in between. This CDR3 comprises 15 residues. Germline CDR1 reads LGHNA; CDR2 reads YSLEER. CDR3 region: CASSQVQASGNTIYF. The DNA for the CDR3 is TGCGCCAGCAGCCAAGTACAGGCCTCTGGAAACACCATATATTTT.

The V and J genes are TRBV27 and TRBJ2-1; D possibly matches TRBD1 or TRBD2 (5 bases each). This CDR3 comprises 16 residues. CDR1 MNHEY and CDR2 SMNVEV come from the germline V gene (reference sequence). Trimming took off 1 base at V and 7 bases at J, with 17 bases between the two ends. The chain's CDR3 is CASSLLAAPGANEQFF. Here the CDR3 DNA reads TGTGCCAGCAGTTTATTAGCAGCACCCGGGGCTAATGAGCAGTTCTTC.

The chain recombines TRBV10-3 with TRBJ2-7; D remains ambiguous. V was trimmed by 0 bases and J by 7 bases, leaving 13 bases between them. Germline CDR1 ENHRY, CDR2 SYGVKD. The CDR3 length is 14 residues. This CDR3 is CAISESYISEEQYF. CDR3 DNA sequence: TGTGCCATCAGTGAGTCGTACATCTCCGAGGAGCAGTACTTC.

V usage is TRBV2 and J usage is TRBJ1-5; TRBD1 agrees at 8 bases. CDR3 length: 14 amino acids. The trim removed 5 bases at V and 5 bases at J, leaving 5 bases unmatched. CDR1 is SNHLY, CDR2 FYNNEI, per germline. CDR3 DNA sequence: TGTGCCAGCAGTACTGGGACAGGTGATCAGCCCCAGCATTTT. Its protein product is CASSTGTGDQPQHF.

The rearrangement links TRBV10-3 to TRBJ1-1; D unresolved. CDR3 size: 13 residues. Germline V CDR1 and CDR2: ENHRY, SYGVKD. V was trimmed by 0 bases and J by 4 bases, leaving 6 bases between them. The CDR3 is CAISESMGTEAFF. The CDR3 nucleotides read TGTGCCATCAGTGAGTCTATGGGCACTGAAGCTTTCTTT.

This clone has just one count. J is TRBJ2-7 and V is TRBV27; TRBD1 matches at 9 bases. CDR1 is MNHEY and CDR2 is SMNVEV in the germline V gene (reference sequence). The CDR3 covers 15 residues. After removal of 2 bases from V and 2 bases from J, the junction contained 4 bases not matched to a gene. CDR3 amino acids: CASSLVGTGTYEQYF. As DNA, the CDR3 is TGTGCCAGCAGTTTAGTAGGGACAGGGACCTACGAGCAGTACTTC.